Below are 19 T cell receptor beta chains sequenced from a single sample in a study of patients and donors after allogeneic stem cell transplantation. TCRdb reprocessed the RT-PCR reads via MiXCR and lists one record per CDR3 protein. The sample yields about 9,900 distinct CDR3 sequences, about 6% seen once. Sequences were obtained from blood, either unsorted or a sorted T cell fraction (not recorded which). These receptors were collected from a human donor who was either an allogeneic HSCT recipient or a stem cell or donor lymphocyte infusion donor (not recorded which). It is not recorded whose cells these are; they may come from a transplant donor.

This clonotype was counted only a few times. The chain combines TRBV6-5 with TRBJ2-7; 9 bases are shared with TRBD2. The V and J ends lost 6 bases and 2 bases, in that order; junction bases with no gene match: 5. This CDR3 contains 14 residues. The germline V gene encodes CDR1 MNHEY and CDR2 SVGAGI. CDR3 bases: TGTGCCAGCAGCCTACTAGCGGGCGCCTACGAGCAGTACTTC. Amino acid sequence: CASSLLAGAYEQYF.

Note on this clonotype: The junction and the germline gene differ at one end; a read error may be behind it. The chain employs TRBV6-2 or TRBV6-3 and TRBJ2-5; 8 bases are shared with TRBD2. The CDR3 contains 15 residues. Germline lookup yields CDR1 MNHEY and CDR2 SVGEGT. For the CDR3, the DNA is TGTGCCAGCAGTCCCCAGGCGGGAGGAGGTCAGACTCAGTACTTC. This sequence encodes CASSPQAGGGQTQYF.

This clonotype was detected many times. V and J are TRBV12-3 or TRBV12-4 and TRBJ1-5, with a tentative D call TRBD1 (5 bases). This CDR3 is 16 amino acids long. The V gene lost 6 bases and the J gene lost 7 bases, with 22 bases spanning the gap. CDR3 sequence (DNA): TGTGCCAGCAGCCACAGGACAAATCGGGGGTTCCAGCCCCAGCATTTT. Amino acid sequence: CASSHRTNRGFQPQHF.

Many counts were recorded for this clonotype. The genes are TRBV5-1 and TRBJ2-1, with D perhaps TRBD1 or TRBD2 (5 bases each). V was cut by 2 bases and J by 7 bases, with 16 bases left in between. Germline assignment: CDR1 SGHRS and CDR2 YFSETQ. This CDR3 region has 15 residues. CDR3 protein: CASSFGTPDGNEQFF. The CDR3 DNA reads TGCGCCAGCAGCTTCGGGACCCCGGATGGGAATGAGCAGTTCTTC.

The chain recombines TRBV20-1 with TRBJ2-1, with D uncertain. V gave up 6 bases and J gave up 7 bases, with 22 bases separating them. Germline CDR1 and CDR2: DFQATT and SNEGSKA (reference sequence). The CDR3 sequence is 15 residues long. CDR3 sequence: CSANPGPIGRNEQFF. The DNA of the CDR3 is TGCAGTGCGAATCCGGGCCCCATAGGACGGAATGAGCAGTTCTTC.

Many counts were recorded for this clonotype. The genes are TRBV20-1 and TRBJ2-4; D is perhaps TRBD2 (6 bases). Germline loops: CDR1 DFQATT, CDR2 SNEGSKA (reference sequence). V shed 0 bases and J shed 0 bases, with 18 bases lying between them. The CDR3 consists of 18 residues. The CDR3 sequence is CSARDQIIGAGAKNIQYF. For the CDR3, the DNA is TGCAGTGCTAGAGATCAGATCATTGGAGCGGGAGCCAAAAACATTCAGTACTTC.

As to this clonotype: Likely a read error: the CDR3 ends without its conserved phenylalanine or tryptophan. No DNA is shown, since the ends of the CDR3 on it are uncertain; the CDR3 is the one TCRdb lists. V usage is TRBV5-5 and J usage is TRBJ2-3. The germline CDR1 and CDR2 sequences are SGHKS and YYEKEE (reference sequence). A total of 14 residues make up the CDR3, ends included. CDR3: CASSLYGITDTQCL.

In its sample, this clonotype was seen once. The gene calls are TRBV6-2 or TRBV6-3 and TRBJ2-1, with 7 positions matching TRBD1. Germline CDR1 reads MNHEY; CDR2 reads SVGEGT. V was clipped by 8 bases and J by 10 bases; unmatched bases: 17. CDR3 length: 15 residues. CDR3 protein: CASSRGQNIPGEQFF. The CDR3 coding sequence is TGTGCCAGCTCCAGGGGACAGAATATTCCGGGGGAGCAGTTCTTC.

In its sample, this clonotype was seen many times. The V gene is TRBV5-1, the J gene TRBJ2-7, with 11 bases identical to TRBD2. The ends lost 6 bases at V and 3 bases at J; junction bases unmatched: 5. This CDR3 contains 14 residues. CDR1 and CDR2 (germline): SGHRS, YFSETQ. As DNA, the CDR3 is TGCGCCAGCACAGGGACTAGCGGATACTACGAGCAGTACTTC. It encodes CASTGTSGYYEQYF. The full variable domain, in which reference TRBV5-1 and TRBJ2-7 provide the parts outside the CDR3, is KAGVTQTPRYLIKTRGQQVTLSCSPISGHRSVSWYQQTPGQGLQFLFEYFSETQRNKGNFPGRFSGRQFSNSRSEMNVSTLELGDSALYLCASTGTSGYYEQYFGPGTRLTVT.

This clonotype was observed at least ten times. In DNA, the CDR3 is TGTGCCAGCAGGTCCCCGGGCCGGGGACCGAACACTGAAGCTTTCTTT. This sequence encodes CASRSPGRGPNTEAFF. The chain couples TRBV6-5 to TRBJ1-1; tentatively, D is TRBD1 (5 bases). There are 16 residues in the CDR3. Germline loops: CDR1 MNHEY, CDR2 SVGAGI. Deletions cut 6 bases from V and 1 base from J, with 18 bases between.

The V call is TRBV10-2, the J call TRBJ2-2; D is perhaps TRBD2 (5 bases). CDR1 and CDR2 (germline): WSHSY, SAAADI. The CDR3 consists of 14 residues. Trimming removed 7 bases at V and 2 bases at J, with 11 bases between. The chain's CDR3 is CASTPTTNTGELFF. The CDR3 nucleotides are TGCGCCAGCACTCCGACTACCAACACCGGGGAGCTGTTTTTT.

This clonotype came up a few times. V is TRBV15 and J is TRBJ2-3, with D perhaps assigned TRBD1 or TRBD2 (5 bases each). This CDR3 has 16 residues. Trimming cost V 1 base and J 6 bases, with 17 bases left between them. Germline CDR1 and CDR2: LNHNV and YYDKDF (reference sequence). In nucleotides, the CDR3 is TGTGCCACCAGCAGAGCCCGGGACCTAAAGGGGGATACGCAGTATTTT. This codes for CATSRARDLKGDTQYF.

The chain employs TRBV19 and TRBJ1-5; D unresolved. This CDR3 comprises 13 residues. V dropped 3 bases and J dropped 7 bases, with 10 bases sitting between them. Germline V CDR1 and CDR2: LNHDA, SQIVND (reference sequence). The CDR3 DNA reads as TGTGCCAGTAGTATTTCCGGGAGACAGCCCCAGCATTTT. This codes for CASSISGRQPQHF.

This clonotype was seen at least ten times. This chain links TRBV6-1 with TRBJ2-2, with 8 bases aligning to TRBD1. CDR1 and CDR2 from the germline V gene are MNHNS and SASEGT. The J segment lost 4 bases and the V segment lost 6 bases, leaving 1 base of the junction unmatched. There are 13 residues in the CDR3. In nucleotides, the CDR3 is TGTGCCAGCAGGACAGGGGTCACCGGGGAGCTGTTTTTT. Translating it yields CASRTGVTGELFF.

The gene calls are TRBV6-6 and TRBJ1-5; a possible D gene is TRBD1 (5 bases). CDR3 size: 15 residues. Trimming stripped 10 bases from V and 2 bases from J, with 18 bases between. Germline CDR1 MNHNY, CDR2 SVGAGI (reference sequence). In DNA form, the CDR3 reads TGTGCCATCCGGGACCGGGGATTCGGCAATCAGCCCCAGCATTTT. This encodes CAIRDRGFGNQPQHF.

This clonotype has at least ten counts. The J gene is TRBJ2-7, the V gene TRBV15; D unclear. V shed 0 bases and J shed 3 bases, with 6 bases lying between them. The CDR3 has 13 amino acids. In germline, CDR1 is LNHNV, CDR2 YYDKDF (reference sequence). The CDR3 is CATSRDISYEQYF. CDR3 nucleotides: TGTGCCACCAGCAGAGATATTAGCTACGAGCAGTACTTC.

This clonotype has at least ten counts. The genes are TRBV5-1 and TRBJ2-1, with a tentative D call TRBD2 (6 bases). The CDR3 has 14 amino acids. CDR1 is SGHRS, CDR2 YFSETQ, per germline. The V gene lost 5 bases and the J gene lost 9 bases, with 18 bases spanning the gap. CDR3 sequence (DNA): TGCGCCAGCAGACTAACGACCGCGGGGCTTGAGCAGTTCTTC. This codes for CASRLTTAGLEQFF.

Ten or more counts support this clonotype. The chain has TRBV24-1 and TRBJ2-3; D not resolved. Between the trimmed V and J ends, which lost 6 bases and 6 bases, there was a span of 9 bases. This CDR3 has 12 residues. CDR1 is KGHDR and CDR2 is SFDVKD in the germline V gene. This chain's CDR3 is CATSPFGDTQYF. The DNA for the CDR3 is TGTGCCACCAGTCCCTTCGGGGATACGCAGTATTTT.

This clonotype was found many times. The J gene is TRBJ2-3, the V gene TRBV10-3; the match to TRBD2 covers 10 bases. The germline gives CDR1 ENHRY, CDR2 SYGVKD. The CDR3 is made up of 16 amino acids. V lost 3 bases to trimming and J lost 2 bases; unmatched junction nucleotides: 5. The CDR3 sequence: CAISDQAGGVTDTQYF. The DNA for the CDR3 is TGTGCCATCAGTGACCAAGCGGGAGGGGTCACAGATACGCAGTATTTT.